The present entry profiles one TCR beta chain with its context. Its target antigen remains unknown. Base qualities are not provided; no much larger clone lies one nucleotide away. TCR beta libraries were generated from genomic DNA with the immunoSEQ kit, following the manufacturer's recommendations. To prepare libraries, a first multiplex PCR with proprietary primers was run, followed by a second PCR that added unique barcodes, and a bead cleanup was done after each round. Each sample batch included a kit-provided positive control reaction and a negative control reaction. The final libraries were assessed on an Agilent 4200 TapeStation D1000 ScreenTape, pooled by volume, and quantified by qPCR. Sequencing was performed on an Illumina NextSeq500 using a MidOutput 150-cycle cartridge, with 156 Read1 cycles, 15 Index1 cycles, and the kit custom primers. The pooled library was loaded at roughly 0.93 pM, with a roughly 20% PhiX control spiked in. Processing in the source paper ran as follows. The vendor-processed data were analyzed in R, and a clonotype was defined as all T cells that share the same CDR3 nucleotide sequence. In the clone abundance analyses, frequencies in each sample were normalized to that sample's 10,000 most abundant clones. Before analysis, public T cell clones were removed, and these numbered fewer than five per sample on average. An abundance difference of at least 32-fold between compartments was the criterion for calling clonotypes tumor-enriched or baseline blood-enriched. Clonotypes expanded or contracted between blood time points were identified with a beta-binomial differential abundance model. Tumor-blood repertoire similarity was measured with the Baroni-Urbani and Buser coefficient, and group comparisons used two-tailed Wilcoxon tests in R. This immuneACCESS table, as held by TCRdb, lists in-frame sequences with V and J called but not all clones. Of the missing ones, under half trace to an unresolved V gene in checked studies; the others have no known cause. That table is the source of V, J and clone size, and D and trimming were worked out from the DNA. Counted in this sample were about 130,000 clones; approximately 80% of them appeared once. Of the sample, 3% falls within the top ten clones.

The source of the sample is a study of radiation and T cells in renal cell carcinoma (dated by TCRdb to the early 2020s). Some background on the complete study: Samples came from a clinical trial, in which primary renal cell carcinomas received 15 Gy stereotactic body radiation therapy followed by nephrectomy 4 weeks later. In total, approximately 53 samples, comprising some 25 tumors and some 27 peripheral blood samples, were subjected to TCR beta sequencing. Across all 50 or so samples, several million unique CDR3 nucleotide sequences, encoding roughly 2,600,000 unique CDR3 amino acid sequences, were identified.

What the work shows at the level of the full study, not this receptor alone: Because no pretreatment tumor biopsies were available, whether clonotypes were present in the tumor at baseline could not be determined. Effects of radiation dose or scheduling on the TCR repertoire could not be addressed with the single-armed trial design. An increase in top tumor clonotypes in blood was observed from baseline to 2 weeks post-radiation, followed by contraction by 4 weeks, which was taken to suggest transient expansion of tumor-resident clones. Tracking of blood repertoire dynamics stopped at about 4 weeks after treatment, with no follow-up past that point.

The sample's time point label is to be understood as: baseline pretreatment blood. The treatment or condition label, as the study defines it: 15 Gy SBRT to primary tumor, nephrectomy 4 weeks later. To follow tumor-enriched clonotypes, peripheral blood was collected serially from radiation-treated patients at baseline and again at 2 weeks and 4 weeks after SBRT. Every patient had renal cell carcinoma of clear cell pathology. Genomic DNA for TCR sequencing was prepared using the QIAamp DNA Blood Mini Kit (Qiagen). The analyses included only samples that passed all quality control checks. Germline trimming: 5 bases from V, 2 bases from J; junction bases outside gene matches: 12. The CDR3 runs 16 amino acids, cysteine and phenylalanine included. The retained sequence is limited to the CDR3, 48 bases, with the frame set at the first base. From the germline V gene (reference sequence), CDR1 is SEHNR and CDR2 is FQNEAQ.

The material sequenced was blood, taken from a patient whose treatment included radiotherapy and nephrectomy. The receptor was derived from an older woman with renal cell carcinoma. The V gene is TRBV7-9 and the J gene is TRBJ2-7; 7 of the junction bases match TRBD1. The bases read TGTGCCAGCAGCAACTCGGACAGGAGCCGGACCTACGAGCAGTACTTC. Its translation reads: CASSNSDRSRTYEQYF.